The 17 T cell receptor beta chains below were found in one sample sequenced in a study of blood T cell repertoires in COVID-19. Sequenced by immunoSEQ multiplex PCR; TCRdb stores in-frame clones only, minus some. The repertoire includes about 120,000 clones, approximately 77% of them detected once, and 7.9% sits in the top ten. The sequencing input was peripheral blood. Source of these receptors: a human donor in a cohort sampled during active COVID-19.

The chain combines TRBV19 with TRBJ2-7; 9 bases align to TRBD1. The CDR3 covers 14 residues. CDR1 and CDR2 from the germline V gene are LNHDA and SQIVND (reference sequence). With 3 bases clipped from V and 1 base from J, the junction kept 1 base outside the gene matches. The CDR3 region has the DNA TGTGCCAGTAGTATGACAGGGGGGTCCTACGAGCAGTACTTC. This sequence encodes CASSMTGGSYEQYF. The entire variable domain, with the rest obtained from reference TRBV19 and TRBJ2-7, is as follows: DGGITQSPKYLFRKEGQNVTLSCEQNLNHDAMYWYRQDPGQGLRLIYYSQIVNDFQKGDIAEGYSVSREKKESFPLTVTSAQKNPTAFYLCASSMTGGSYEQYFGPGTRLTVT.

This clone was counted ten times or more. The rearrangement uses TRBV7-8 and TRBJ1-5; D unresolved. Trimming cost V 0 bases and J 1 base, with 10 bases left between them. The CDR3 is 16 residues long. The germline CDR1 and CDR2 sequences are SGHVS and FQNEAQ. CDR3 nucleotide sequence: TGTGCCAGCAGCTTAGCGGGCAGGCTAAGCAATCAGCCCCAGCATTTT. As protein: CASSLAGRLSNQPQHF.

This clone was found once. The CDR3: CASSKTTYEQYF. The CDR3 DNA sequence: TGTGCCAGCAGTAAGACAACCTACGAGCAGTACTTC. The J gene is TRBJ2-7, the V gene TRBV6-5; D not certain. This CDR3 is built from 12 residues. In germline, CDR1 is MNHEY, CDR2 SVGAGI. The V end was cut by 5 bases, the J end by 2 bases, with 7 bases between.

This clone is a singleton in its sample. The J gene is TRBJ1-1, the V gene TRBV3-1 (or the pseudogene TRBV3-2); 8 nucleotides agree with TRBD1. Unmatched junction bases numbered 3, after V lost 6 bases and J lost 0 bases. Germline V lookup: CDR1 LGHDT, CDR2 YNNKEL (reference sequence). The CDR3 covers 14 residues. CDR3 bases: TGTGCCAGCAGAAACAGGGGGATGAACACTGAAGCTTTCTTT. It translates to CASRNRGMNTEAFF.

This chain links TRBV9 with TRBJ1-2; D remains ambiguous. Germline values: CDR1 SGDLS, CDR2 YYNGEE. There are 14 residues in the CDR3. Trimming removed 4 bases at V and 9 bases at J, with 19 bases between. This CDR3 is CASSPRPGNWSYTF. CDR3 nucleotide sequence: TGTGCCAGCAGCCCACGCCCGGGGAATTGGAGCTACACCTTC.

This chain connects TRBV5-6 to TRBJ1-2, with a weak D call TRBD1 (5 bases). V was trimmed by 2 bases and J by 6 bases, leaving 8 bases between them. Germline V gene lookup returns CDR1 SGHDT and CDR2 YYEEEE. This CDR3 has 12 amino acids. The CDR3 here is CASSFGGDGYTF. CDR3 coding DNA: TGTGCCAGCAGCTTCGGGGGGGATGGCTACACCTTC.

This chain links TRBV5-1 with TRBJ2-1, with a tentative D call TRBD1 (6 bases). The CDR3 consists of 14 residues. Trimming shortened V by 4 bases and J by 5 bases, and 13 bases separated the two germline ends. Germline V CDR1 and CDR2: SGHRS, YFSETQ. In DNA form, the CDR3 reads TGCGCCAGCAGCCTGGGGGCGTCCGACAATGAGCAGTTCTTC. Its protein product is CASSLGASDNEQFF.

V usage is TRBV6-5 and J usage is TRBJ1-5, with D maybe TRBD1 (5 bases). The V and J ends lost 0 bases and 3 bases respectively, with 12 bases between them. Looked up from germline, CDR1 is MNHEY and CDR2 is SVGAGI. This CDR3 contains 16 residues. CDR3: CASSYSGGGVNQPQHF. The CDR3 DNA sequence: TGTGCCAGCAGTTACTCGGGTGGAGGGGTCAATCAGCCCCAGCATTTT.

DNA of the CDR3: TGTGCCAGCAGCTTGGGGGAGGATCAGCCCCAGCATTTT. Translation: CASSLGEDQPQHF. The chain links TRBV7-8 to TRBJ1-5, with D tentatively TRBD1 (5 bases). Trimming pared 3 bases from V and 5 bases from J, leaving 8 bases between. This CDR3 is built from 13 residues. Germline V lookup: CDR1 SGHVS, CDR2 FQNEAQ.

This clone was recorded only once. V usage is TRBV7-9 and J usage is TRBJ2-5; TRBD1 agrees at 7 bases. CDR1 and CDR2 (germline): SEHNR, FQNEAQ (reference sequence). CDR3 length: 14 amino acids. The V and J ends lost 5 bases and 4 bases, in that order; junction bases with no gene match: 7. In DNA form, the CDR3 reads TGTGCCAGCAGCAAAAGACAGGGTTCAGAGACCCAGTACTTC. Translated: CASSKRQGSETQYF.

This chain joins TRBV6-5 and TRBJ1-5, with D possibly being TRBD1 (5 bases). The length of the CDR3 is 13 residues. Germline V lookup: CDR1 MNHEY, CDR2 SVGAGI. Between the trimmed V and J ends, which lost 6 bases and 6 bases, there was a span of 12 bases. The CDR3 loop is CASRWRGSQPQHF. CDR3 coding DNA: TGTGCCAGCAGGTGGAGGGGTAGTCAGCCCCAGCATTTT.

This chain joins TRBV3-1 (or the pseudogene TRBV3-2) and TRBJ1-5, with D unresolved. The CDR3 is 14 amino acids. CDR1 LGHDT and CDR2 YNNKEL come from the germline V gene (reference sequence). Trimming removed 2 bases from V and 3 bases from J, with 8 bases in between. The CDR3 DNA follows: TGTGCCAGCAGCCAAAAAACAGTCAATCAGCCCCAGCATTTT. Its protein product is CASSQKTVNQPQHF.

The rearrangement uses TRBV19 and TRBJ1-2; weak D call: TRBD1 (6 bases). The V and J ends lost 3 bases and 3 bases respectively, with 14 bases between them. CDR1 and CDR2 (germline): LNHDA, SQIVND (reference sequence). The CDR3 covers 15 residues. CDR3 in DNA: TGTGCCAGTAGTATTATTGCAGGGGCAGACTATGGCTACACCTTC. Amino acids: CASSIIAGADYGYTF. Using reference TRBV19 and TRBJ1-2 for the parts outside the CDR3, the full variable domain is DGGITQSPKYLFRKEGQNVTLSCEQNLNHDAMYWYRQDPGQGLRLIYYSQIVNDFQKGDIAEGYSVSREKKESFPLTVTSAQKNPTAFYLCASSIIAGADYGYTFGSGTRLTVV.

The rearrangement uses TRBV30 and TRBJ1-2; D may be TRBD1 (5 bases). Germline assignment: CDR1 GTSNPN and CDR2 SVGIG (reference sequence). Trimming took 5 bases from V and 8 from J, leaving 12 bases between them. The CDR3 is 11 amino acids. CDR3 sequence: CAWGVGGGYTF. The CDR3 bases are TGTGCCTGGGGAGTTGGGGGGGGCTACACCTTC.

The rearrangement uses TRBV21-1 and TRBJ2-7; the table's TRBD2 call for D was not verified on the DNA. TRBV21-1 has pseudogene status. The CDR3 totals 19 residues. The DNA of the CDR3 is TGTGCCAGCAGCAAGTGGTATGGGGGGAGGGCCTTGTTTATCTACGAGCAGTACTTC. It translates to CASSKWYGGRALFIYEQYF.

This clone was seen at least ten times. The V gene is TRBV29-1, the J gene TRBJ1-2; 12 positions match TRBD1. Losses at the gene ends were 1 base for V and 7 bases for J; bases not matched to a gene: 4. CDR3 length equals 14 residues. The V gene's germline CDR1 is SQVTM and CDR2 ANQGSEA. CDR3 DNA sequence: TGCAGCGTTGAAGGGGACAGGGGGCGCGGTGGCTACACCTTC. Amino acids: CSVEGDRGRGGYTF.

V is TRBV5-8 and J is TRBJ1-6, with D tentatively TRBD1 (6 bases). Germline loops: CDR1 SGHTS, CDR2 YDEGEE. V was clipped by 0 bases and J by 8 bases, with 9 bases between them. This CDR3 has 14 amino acids. For the CDR3, the DNA is TGTGCCAGCAGCTTGGGACAGGTGGATTCACCCCTCCACTTT. It is translated as CASSLGQVDSPLHF.